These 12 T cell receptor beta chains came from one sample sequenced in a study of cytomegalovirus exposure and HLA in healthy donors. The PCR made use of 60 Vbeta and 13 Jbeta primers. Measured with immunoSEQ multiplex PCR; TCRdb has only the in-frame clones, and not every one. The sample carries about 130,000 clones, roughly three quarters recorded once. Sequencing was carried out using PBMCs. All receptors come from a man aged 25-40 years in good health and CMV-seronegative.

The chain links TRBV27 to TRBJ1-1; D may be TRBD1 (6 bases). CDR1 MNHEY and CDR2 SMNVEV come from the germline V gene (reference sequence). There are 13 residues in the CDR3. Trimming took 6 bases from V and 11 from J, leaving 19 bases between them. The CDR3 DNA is TGTGCCAGCAGCTACTCAGGGGCTCAGGTGGCTTTCTTT. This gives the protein CASSYSGAQVAFF.

CDR3 region: CASSLRLGEIGGYTF. The CDR3 nucleotides are TGCGCCAGCAGCCTTCGTCTGGGAGAAATCGGGGGCTACACCTTC. The genes are TRBV4-1 and TRBJ1-2; D unresolved. Germline V CDR1 and CDR2: MGHRA, YSYEKL. The CDR3 loop spans 15 amino acids. The V end was cut by 4 bases, the J end by 8 bases, with 20 bases between.

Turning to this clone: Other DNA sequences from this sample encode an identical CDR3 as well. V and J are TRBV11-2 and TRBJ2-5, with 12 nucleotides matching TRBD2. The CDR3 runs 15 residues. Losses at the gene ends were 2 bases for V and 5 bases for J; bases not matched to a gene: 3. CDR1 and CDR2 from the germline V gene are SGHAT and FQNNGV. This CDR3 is CASSLTGTSGETQYF. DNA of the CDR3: TGTGCCAGCAGCTTAACTGGGACTAGCGGGGAGACCCAGTACTTC.

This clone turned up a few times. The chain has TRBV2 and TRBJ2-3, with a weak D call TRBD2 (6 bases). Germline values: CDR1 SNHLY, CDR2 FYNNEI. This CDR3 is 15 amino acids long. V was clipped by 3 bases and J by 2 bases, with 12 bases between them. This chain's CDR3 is CASSERDSFTDTQYF. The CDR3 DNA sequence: TGTGCCAGCAGTGAGAGGGACTCTTTCACAGATACGCAGTATTTT.

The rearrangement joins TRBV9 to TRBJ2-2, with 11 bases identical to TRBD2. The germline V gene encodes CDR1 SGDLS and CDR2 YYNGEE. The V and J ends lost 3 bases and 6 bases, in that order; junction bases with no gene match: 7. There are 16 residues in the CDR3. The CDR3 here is CASSATSGRPAGELFF. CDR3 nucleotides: TGTGCCAGCAGCGCTACTAGCGGGAGACCGGCCGGGGAGCTGTTTTTT.

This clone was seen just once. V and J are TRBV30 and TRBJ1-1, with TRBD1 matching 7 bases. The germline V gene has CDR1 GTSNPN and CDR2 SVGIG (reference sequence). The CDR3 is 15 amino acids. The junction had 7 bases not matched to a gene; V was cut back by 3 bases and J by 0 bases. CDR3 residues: CAWSTGVGMNTEAFF. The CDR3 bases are TGTGCCTGGAGCACAGGGGTAGGGATGAACACTGAAGCTTTCTTT.

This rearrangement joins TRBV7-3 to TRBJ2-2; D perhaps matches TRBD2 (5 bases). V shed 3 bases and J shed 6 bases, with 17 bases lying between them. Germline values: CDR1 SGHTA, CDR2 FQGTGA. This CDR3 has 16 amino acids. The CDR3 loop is CASSFGGSVGAGELFF. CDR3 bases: TGTGCCAGCAGCTTCGGCGGGTCGGTTGGGGCCGGGGAGCTGTTTTTT. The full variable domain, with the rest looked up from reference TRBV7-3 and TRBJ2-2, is GAGVSQTPSNKVTEKGKYVELRCDPISGHTALYWYRQSLGQGPEFLIYFQGTGAADDSGLPNDRFFAVRPEGSVSTLKIQRTERGDSAVYLCASSFGGSVGAGELFFGEGSRLTVL.

The CDR3: CASRQLRLRQPQHF. CDR3 nucleotide sequence: TGTGCCAGCCGCCAATTAAGGTTGAGGCAGCCCCAGCATTTT. The rearrangement links TRBV5-5 to TRBJ1-5, with no clear D. V shed 7 bases and J shed 7 bases, with 18 bases lying between them. Germline values: CDR1 SGHKS, CDR2 YYEKEE (reference sequence). The CDR3 contains 14 residues.

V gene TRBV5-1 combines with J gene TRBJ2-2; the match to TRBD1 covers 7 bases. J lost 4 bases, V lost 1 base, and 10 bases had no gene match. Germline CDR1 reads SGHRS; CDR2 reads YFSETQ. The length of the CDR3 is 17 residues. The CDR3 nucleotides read TGCGCCAGCAGCTTGACCGACAGGGCAACGAGCACCGGGGAGCTGTTTTTT. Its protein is CASSLTDRATSTGELFF.

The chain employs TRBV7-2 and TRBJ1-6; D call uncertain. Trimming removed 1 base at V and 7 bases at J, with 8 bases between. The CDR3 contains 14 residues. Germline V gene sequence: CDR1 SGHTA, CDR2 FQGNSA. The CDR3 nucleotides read TGTGCCAGCAGCTTAGGTCGGGTAAATTCACCCCTCCACTTT. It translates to CASSLGRVNSPLHF.

CDR3 region: CASSEPGLAGETQYF. CDR3 DNA: TGTGCCAGCAGCGAACCCGGACTAGCGGGAGAGACCCAGTACTTC. The chain carries TRBV2 and TRBJ2-5; 11 nucleotides align to TRBD2. Germline CDR1 SNHLY, CDR2 FYNNEI. This CDR3 is built from 15 residues. V dropped 6 bases and J dropped 4; count of bases not matched to a gene: 7.

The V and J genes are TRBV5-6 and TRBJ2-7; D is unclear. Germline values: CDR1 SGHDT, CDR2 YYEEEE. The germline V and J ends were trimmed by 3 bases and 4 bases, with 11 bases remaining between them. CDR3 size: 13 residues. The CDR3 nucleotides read TGTGCCAGCAGCTCAGTCACCCAGTACGAGCAGTACTTC. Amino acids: CASSSVTQYEQYF.